A selection of T cell receptor beta chains follows, all from one sample in a study of blood T cell repertoires in COVID-19. Repertoires were generated with immunoSEQ multiplex PCR, while TCRdb's copy carries only in-frame clones and drops some. The sample consists of about 250,000 clones, more than 75% of them appearing once. The sample was PBMCs or T cells enriched from blood (not recorded which). These receptors were collected from a man younger than 30 who had recovered from COVID-19. The CDR3 runs from the conserved cysteine through the conserved F or W.

>TRBV5-1|TRBJ1-1
CASSLDEGARTEAFF
>TRBV5-1|TRBJ2-5
CASTRGGQGVSETQYF
>TRBV6-5|TRBJ2-5
CASSYGGGASETQYF
>TRBV30|TRBJ2-7
CAWSGQSGVPYEQYF
>TRBV28|TRBJ1-4
CASSSSTGVTNEKLFF
>TRBV6-1|TRBJ2-2
CASSEATRSGAGELFF
>TRBV11-2|TRBJ1-3
CASSLDIQASGNTIYF
>TRBV7-9|TRBJ2-7
CASSPRTSGSSYEQYF
>TRBV24-1|TRBJ2-1
CATSDFSSLNEQFF
>TRBV15|TRBJ2-1
CATSRDRNEQFF
>TRBV27|TRBJ1-5
CASSSGDGRNQPQHF
>TRBV6-5|TRBJ2-1
CASSYSSGTYNEQFF
>TRBV4-1|TRBJ1-1
CASSQESSGIGAFF
>TRBV6-6|TRBJ2-2
CASRGAQGAITGELFF
>TRBV6-4|TRBJ2-3
CASSDRETDTQYF
>TRBV7-9|TRBJ2-3
CASSPGTGGTDTQYF
>TRBV7-9|TRBJ1-6
CASRRQTPGTARSPLHF
>TRBV2|TRBJ2-5
CASSAGTVRQETQYF
>TRBV24-1|TRBJ2-7
CATSAATTLGAYEQYF
>TRBV10-1|TRBJ1-1
CASSVAGGKPEAFF
>TRBV3-1/TRBV3-2|TRBJ2-3
CASSLGLAGSTDTQYF
>TRBV19|TRBJ2-2
CASSPTRRAGELFF
>TRBV18|TRBJ2-1
CASSPPGGVSYNEQFF
>TRBV28|TRBJ2-1
CASTIPGTSVSNEQFF
>TRBV3-1/TRBV3-2|TRBJ2-5
CATSQGGQGRGETQYF
>TRBV7-3|TRBJ2-1
CASSSRRGNEQFF
>TRBV27|TRBJ2-5
CASSLQGPWAQYF
>TRBV10-2|TRBJ1-1
CASRQNTEAFF
>TRBV6-1|TRBJ2-7
CASSADGTSGSYEQYF